A selection of T cell receptor beta chains follows, all from one sample in a study of radiotherapy plus CTLA-4 blockade in lung cancer. Sequenced by immunoSEQ multiplex PCR; TCRdb stores in-frame clones only, minus some. This sample yields tens of thousands of clones, of which more than 80% are seen a single time; roughly 0.87% belongs to the top ten. The specimen comprised peripheral blood, sampled from a patient treated with radiotherapy plus ipilimumab. The receptor source for this set is a human donor with non-small cell lung cancer who had stable disease on radiotherapy plus ipilimumab. CDR3s include the opening cysteine and the closing phenylalanine or tryptophan. D genes are given only for firm matches. Expanded clones get a size class; other rows say once, few or many, or leave the size out.

d_gene,abundance,v_gene,j_gene,CDR3nt,CDR3aa
NA,NA,TRBV6-4,TRBJ1-2,TGTGCCAGCAGTCCTGCGGGGACCAACTATGGCTACACCTTC,CASSPAGTNYGYTF
TRBD1,NA,TRBV9,TRBJ2-7,TGTGCCAGCAGCGTCGCCGACAGGGTCCACGAGCAGTACTTC,CASSVADRVHEQYF
TRBD1,NA,TRBV4-1,TRBJ1-4,TGCGCCAGCAGCCCGGGGGACAGGGGGAGTGAAAAACTGTTTTTT,CASSPGDRGSEKLFF
TRBD2,NA,TRBV9,TRBJ2-1,TGTGCCAGCAGCGCACTAGCGGGAGGGCATGAGCAGTTCTTC,CASSALAGGHEQFF
NA,NA,TRBV25-1,TRBJ2-5,TGTGCCAGCACCTCTATCGGGGAAGAGACCCAGTACTTC,CASTSIGEETQYF
NA,NA,TRBV7-8,TRBJ2-2,TGTGCCAGCAAGTTATGGGACACCGGGGAGCTGTTTTTT,CASKLWDTGELFF
NA,NA,TRBV28,TRBJ2-7,TGTGCCAGCAGTTTAACAGGGAACTACGAGCAGTACTTC,CASSLTGNYEQYF
TRBD2,few,TRBV28,TRBJ2-1,TGTGCCAGCAGTTTATCCGCTAGCGGGAGGCAGTTCTTC,CASSLSASGRQFF
NA,medium-sized,TRBV19,TRBJ1-6,TGTGCCAGTAGTAGGAGGGGTTCACCCCTCCACTTT,CASSRRGSPLHF
NA,NA,TRBV30,TRBJ2-4,TGTGCCTGGATGGCGGAGGGTCAAAACATTCAGTACTTC,CAWMAEGQNIQYF
TRBD1,NA,TRBV5-1,TRBJ1-2,TGCGCCAGCAGCTCCGGGACAGGGGGCAACTATGGCTACACCTTC,CASSSGTGGNYGYTF
TRBD1,NA,TRBV6-1,TRBJ2-2,TGTGCCAGCACCGACAGGGGGCGCACCGGGGAGCTGTTTTTT,CASTDRGRTGELFF
NA,NA,TRBV2,TRBJ2-5,TGTGCCAGCAGGGACCCTGGGGTAGGGGAGACCCAGTACTTC,CASRDPGVGETQYF
NA,NA,TRBV5-1,TRBJ1-1,TGCGCCAGCAGCTTGAGGTGGGACGCCTTTGCGGCCACTGAAGCTTTCTTT,CASSLRWDAFAATEAFF
NA,NA,TRBV6-5,TRBJ1-3,TGTGCCAGCACAATGACATTTACTGCTGGAAACACCATATATTTT,CASTMTFTAGNTIYF
NA,NA,TRBV11-3,TRBJ2-1,TGTGCCAGCAGCTTAGAGGGTCGTCAGAGCTCCTACAATGAGCAGTTCTTC,CASSLEGRQSSYNEQFF
NA,NA,TRBV5-6,TRBJ2-5,TGTGCCAGCAGCTCTAGGACGGTTCGAGAGACCCAGTACTTC,CASSSRTVRETQYF
NA,NA,TRBV7-3,TRBJ2-2,TGTGCCAGCAGCTTGGGTGTCCCCGGGGAGCTGTTTTTT,CASSLGVPGELFF
NA,NA,TRBV19,TRBJ2-7,TGTGCCAGTAGTAAGGGGGTGGACGGCGAGCAGTACTTC,CASSKGVDGEQYF
NA,NA,TRBV28,TRBJ1-5,TGTGCCACCCGAGTCGGAATATTGCCCCAGCATTTT,CATRVGILPQHF
TRBD1,NA,TRBV18,TRBJ2-2,TGTGCCAGCTCACACCCGACAGGGGCGAACACCGGGGAGCTGTTTTTT,CASSHPTGANTGELFF
NA,NA,TRBV19,TRBJ2-5,TGTGCCAGTAGTATATCCGACGGAGGGACCCAGTACTTC,CASSISDGGTQYF
NA,NA,TRBV10-1,TRBJ2-2,TGCGCCAGCAGTGAGGGGGGCGAAAGGGCCGGGGAGCTGTTTTTT,CASSEGGERAGELFF
TRBD1,NA,TRBV11-2,TRBJ1-3,TGTGCCAGCAGCCCGAGGACAGGGGACTCCTCTGGAAACACCATATATTTT,CASSPRTGDSSGNTIYF
NA,NA,TRBV19,TRBJ2-3,TGTGCCAGTAGTTTTCGTAGGGGTTCAGGGGATACGCAGTATTTT,CASSFRRGSGDTQYF
NA,NA,TRBV28,TRBJ2-7,TGTGCCATAACAGGGAACCGGTACGAGCAGTACTTC,CAITGNRYEQYF
NA,NA,TRBV19,TRBJ1-2,TGTGCCAGTAGTTCACAGGGTTTCGTGTCCTATGGCTACACCTTC,CASSSQGFVSYGYTF
TRBD2,NA,TRBV11-3,TRBJ2-2,TGTGCCAGCAGCCAACGGACTAGCGGGAGGGCCTTGGGCGGGGAGCTGTTTTTT,CASSQRTSGRALGGELFF
TRBD2,NA,TRBV9,TRBJ2-1,TGTGCCAGCAGCGGCGGGGGTGAGCAGTTCTTC,CASSGGGEQFF
NA,NA,TRBV28,TRBJ2-7,TGTGCCAGCAGTTCAGTAGGACAAGTAAGGGAGCAGTACTTC,CASSSVGQVREQYF
NA,NA,TRBV7-2,TRBJ2-2,TGTGCCAGCAGCTTCAGCACCGGGGAGCTGTTTTTT,CASSFSTGELFF
NA,NA,TRBV11-1,TRBJ1-6,TGTGCCAGCAGCTTAGTCAGGGGCTCACCCCTCCACTTT,CASSLVRGSPLHF
NA,NA,TRBV7-9,TRBJ1-2,TGTGCCAGCAGCTTAGGGGGAAGTGGGGACTATGGCTACACCTTC,CASSLGGSGDYGYTF
NA,NA,TRBV5-1,TRBJ1-6,TGCGCCAGCAGCTTGGAGGCGCATGGTTCACCCCTCCACTTT,CASSLEAHGSPLHF
NA,once,TRBV18,TRBJ2-5,TGTGCCAGCTCCCCCGACTCGGGAGAGACCCAGTACTTC,CASSPDSGETQYF
NA,NA,TRBV7-2,TRBJ1-2,TGTGCCAGCAGCCAAGTGGGACGGTCAATGGACTATGGCTACACCTTC,CASSQVGRSMDYGYTF
TRBD1,once,TRBV5-4,TRBJ2-3,TGTGCCAGCAGCTTGGCCGGACAGGCGGGCCCAGATACGCAGTATTTT,CASSLAGQAGPDTQYF
NA,NA,TRBV29-1,TRBJ2-1,TGCAGCGTTGAAGGTCCTCGGGGTGTAAATGAGCAGTTCTTC,CSVEGPRGVNEQFF
NA,NA,TRBV28,TRBJ2-1,TGTGCCAGCAGTTTATACAATGAGCAGTTCTTC,CASSLYNEQFF
NA,NA,TRBV6-5,TRBJ1-2,TGTGCCAGCAGCTTAGCCCTACAGGGTAACTATGGCTACACCTTC,CASSLALQGNYGYTF
TRBD1,NA,TRBV28,TRBJ2-3,TGTGCCAGCAGTTCCCTGGGGGACAGGGGTTTCACAGATACGCAGTATTTT,CASSSLGDRGFTDTQYF
NA,NA,TRBV7-2,TRBJ2-7,TGTGCCAGCAGCTTCCGGGACCGGAGCTCCTACGAGCAGTACTTC,CASSFRDRSSYEQYF
NA,NA,TRBV11-1,TRBJ2-3,TGTGCCAGCAGCCCTCAGCAAGATACGCAGTATTTT,CASSPQQDTQYF
TRBD1,NA,TRBV9,TRBJ1-1,TGTGCCAGCAGCAAGACCGGGACAGCTGAAGCTTTCTTT,CASSKTGTAEAFF
NA,NA,TRBV6-6,TRBJ1-6,TGTGCCAGCAGTTACACTCCCCGGGACATTATATCCCTCCACTTT,CASSYTPRDIISLHF
TRBD2,NA,TRBV7-8,TRBJ2-5,TGTGCCAGCAGCCTCGGACTAGCGGGACTTCAAGAGACCCAGTACTTC,CASSLGLAGLQETQYF
TRBD1,NA,TRBV7-8,TRBJ1-6,TGTGCCAGCAGCCCCGGGACAGATATTTCACCCCTCCACTTT,CASSPGTDISPLHF
NA,NA,TRBV19,TRBJ2-7,TGTGCCAGTAGTATTGTAAACGCGGACTACGAGCAGTACTTC,CASSIVNADYEQYF
TRBD1,few,TRBV19,TRBJ1-6,TGTGCCAGTTGGGACAGGAGCTCCTATAATTCACCCCTCCACTTT,CASWDRSSYNSPLHF
NA,NA,TRBV27,TRBJ2-7,TGTGCCAGCAGTCCACACACCCTCCAGGGCTACGAGCAGTACTTC,CASSPHTLQGYEQYF
TRBD1,NA,TRBV28,TRBJ2-7,TGTGCCAGCAGGTCGACAGGGTTCTACGAGCAGTACTTC,CASRSTGFYEQYF
TRBD2,NA,TRBV14,TRBJ2-5,TGTGCCAGCAGCAAAGGGACTAGCGGGGGGCAAGAGACCCAGTACTTC,CASSKGTSGGQETQYF
NA,NA,TRBV6-5,TRBJ1-2,TGTGCCAGCAGTTACGGGGACAATAGCCGCTATGGCTACACCTTC,CASSYGDNSRYGYTF
TRBD1,NA,TRBV2,TRBJ1-5,TGTGCCAGCAGTCTAGCCTCGGGACAGGGATTCATTCAGCCCCAGCATTTT,CASSLASGQGFIQPQHF
NA,NA,TRBV5-5,TRBJ2-7,TGTGCCAGCAGCTTGCCAGGGGGGTTCTACGAGCAGTACTTC,CASSLPGGFYEQYF
NA,NA,TRBV27,TRBJ1-6,TGTGCCAGCAGTTTGAGGGGCATCATGAGCTCCTATAATTCACCCCTCCACTTT,CASSLRGIMSSYNSPLHF